Shown below are 4 T cell receptor beta chains from a single sample sequenced in a study of identical twins. MiXCR was run by TCRdb on the 5' RACE reads, yielding one entry per CDR3 protein. The sample shows 1.5 million to 2 million distinct CDR3 sequences, under 35% of them seen only once. Sequencing input: cord blood. The origin of the receptors is a newborn girl in good health.

V usage is TRBV12-3 or TRBV12-4 and J usage is TRBJ1-2; D is perhaps TRBD1 (6 bases). This CDR3 comprises 15 residues. V lost 3 bases and J 1 base, leaving 12 bases between the germline ends. CDR3 DNA: TGTGCCAGCAGTTTCTCGACAGGTTTTAACTATGGCTACACCTTC. Residues: CASSFSTGFNYGYTF.

CDR3 loop: CASSHFVANTGELFF. CDR3 DNA: TGTGCCAGCAGCCACTTCGTCGCGAACACCGGGGAGCTGTTTTTT. The rearrangement uses TRBV14 and TRBJ2-2, with D unresolved. Germline-derived CDR1 and CDR2 are SGHDN and FVKESK. The CDR3 has 15 residues. Trimming removed 3 bases from V and 0 bases from J, with 8 bases in between.

This sequence joins TRBV6-6 and TRBJ2-2; D is ambiguous. The germline gives CDR1 MNHNY, CDR2 SVGAGI (reference sequence). This CDR3 has 13 residues. The V end lost 0 bases, the J end lost 7 bases, and 6 bases lay between the germline ends. DNA for the CDR3: TGTGCCAGCAGTTACTCCATTAGCGGGGAGCTGTTTTTT. This translates into CASSYSISGELFF.

V gene TRBV4-2 combines with J gene TRBJ2-3; TRBD2 aligns across 7 bases. Trimming cost V 1 base and J 4 bases; bases outside gene matches: 11. Germline assignment: CDR1 LGHNA and CDR2 YNFKEQ. The CDR3 is made up of 17 amino acids. The CDR3 DNA is TGTGCCAGCAGCCAAGTTTCGTCGCGGGGGTCGGCAGATACGCAGTATTTT. Translation: CASSQVSSRGSADTQYF.